A selection of T cell receptor beta chains follows, all from one sample in a study of blood T cell repertoires in COVID-19. Libraries were prepared by immunoSEQ multiplex PCR; TCRdb keeps only in-frame clonotypes and omits some of them. The sample contains about 250,000 clones, roughly four fifths of which appear only once. The sample was peripheral blood. The source of these receptors is a man older than 75 with acute or convalescent COVID-19. CDR3s include the opening cysteine and the closing phenylalanine or tryptophan. A D gene is named only where the DNA matches it firmly. Clone size, where shown, is once, few, many, or a class for clones that have expanded.

clone size: -
J gene: TRBJ2-7
D gene: TRBD2
V gene: TRBV6-6
CDR3 DNA: TGTGCCAGCAGACCGCCACGGGGAGGGGAAAGCGAGCAGTACTTC
CDR3 protein: CASRPPRGGESEQYF

clone size: -
J gene: TRBJ1-1
D gene: TRBD1
V gene: TRBV6-5
CDR3 DNA: TGTGCCAGCAGAACCTTCACAGGGGGTGGGGCTTTCTTT
CDR3 protein: CASRTFTGGGAFF

clone size: few
J gene: TRBJ1-2
D gene: TRBD1
V gene: TRBV24-1
CDR3 DNA: TGTGCCACCAGTGATCACAGGGGGGCTAACTATGGCTACACCTTC
CDR3 protein: CATSDHRGANYGYTF

clone size: -
J gene: TRBJ2-7
D gene: -
V gene: TRBV5-1
CDR3 DNA: TGCGCCAGCAGCTTGAGTCCTACCTCCTACGAGCAGTACTTC
CDR3 protein: CASSLSPTSYEQYF

clone size: -
J gene: TRBJ1-2
D gene: TRBD1
V gene: TRBV7-9
CDR3 DNA: TGTGCCAGCAGCGACGACAGGGGGCGCGTTAAAGGCTACACCTTC
CDR3 protein: CASSDDRGRVKGYTF

clone size: -
J gene: TRBJ2-1
D gene: TRBD1
V gene: TRBV27
CDR3 DNA: TGTGCCAGCACCGAAAGGACTAACAGGGGGCGCGGGCATGAGCAGTTCTTC
CDR3 protein: CASTERTNRGRGHEQFF

clone size: -
J gene: TRBJ2-5
D gene: TRBD1
V gene: TRBV25-1
CDR3 DNA: TGTGCCAGCACCCCGGACAGGGGGCGAGGGGAGACCCAGTACTTC
CDR3 protein: CASTPDRGRGETQYF

clone size: once
J gene: TRBJ1-2
D gene: -
V gene: TRBV18
CDR3 DNA: TGTGCCAGCTCACCACGACAGACCAATGGTGGCTACACCTTC
CDR3 protein: CASSPRQTNGGYTF

clone size: -
J gene: TRBJ1-3
D gene: -
V gene: TRBV5-1
CDR3 DNA: TGCGCCAGCAGCGAGGGACTCTCTGGAAACACCATATATTTT
CDR3 protein: CASSEGLSGNTIYF

clone size: -
J gene: TRBJ1-2
D gene: -
V gene: TRBV27
CDR3 DNA: TGTGCCAGCAGTTCCTCCCCTCCCCTTATCGGGGGCTACACCTTC
CDR3 protein: CASSSSPPLIGGYTF

clone size: -
J gene: TRBJ1-3
D gene: TRBD1
V gene: TRBV3-1/TRBV3-2
CDR3 DNA: TGTGCCAGCAGCCAAGTGGTCGGCAGGGGGCTCTATGGAAACACCATATATTTT
CDR3 protein: CASSQVVGRGLYGNTIYF

clone size: once
J gene: TRBJ1-2
D gene: -
V gene: TRBV19
CDR3 DNA: TGTGCCAGTACCGCCTCAATAGTCGACTATGGCTACACCTTC
CDR3 protein: CASTASIVDYGYTF

clone size: -
J gene: TRBJ2-7
D gene: -
V gene: TRBV5-8
CDR3 DNA: TGTGCCAGCAGCTTGACAGTGGCCCAGTACGAGCAGTACTTC
CDR3 protein: CASSLTVAQYEQYF

clone size: -
J gene: TRBJ2-1
D gene: TRBD1
V gene: TRBV27
CDR3 DNA: TGTGCCAGCCACGAGACAGGGGGTGACAATGAGCAGTTCTTC
CDR3 protein: CASHETGGDNEQFF

clone size: few
J gene: TRBJ2-1
D gene: TRBD1
V gene: TRBV3-1/TRBV3-2
CDR3 DNA: TGTGCCAGCAGCCCCTTTGGACAGGGTGAGAGTGAGCAGTTCTTC
CDR3 protein: CASSPFGQGESEQFF

clone size: -
J gene: TRBJ1-5
D gene: -
V gene: TRBV24-1
CDR3 DNA: TGTGCCACCAGTACCCGGGACAAAACACTTCCTTATAGCAATCAGCCCCAGCATTTT
CDR3 protein: CATSTRDKTLPYSNQPQHF

clone size: few
J gene: TRBJ1-2
D gene: -
V gene: TRBV24-1
CDR3 DNA: TGTGCCACCAGCGGGGGTGGAGATTATGGCTACACCTTC
CDR3 protein: CATSGGGDYGYTF

clone size: -
J gene: TRBJ2-7
D gene: -
V gene: TRBV6-5
CDR3 DNA: TGTGCCAGCAGTTACGGGGGGTCGGATTACGAGCAGTACTTC
CDR3 protein: CASSYGGSDYEQYF

clone size: -
J gene: TRBJ1-6
D gene: TRBD1
V gene: TRBV2
CDR3 DNA: TGTGCCAGCACGAGGGAAGGGTCACGGACAGGGGGTTCACCCCTCCACTTT
CDR3 protein: CASTREGSRTGGSPLHF

clone size: -
J gene: TRBJ2-3
D gene: TRBD2
V gene: TRBV6-1
CDR3 DNA: TGTGCCAGCAGTGGAGGGTTAGCGGGGCGCCGGGGGACGCAGTATTTT
CDR3 protein: CASSGGLAGRRGTQYF

clone size: -
J gene: TRBJ1-1
D gene: TRBD1
V gene: TRBV12-3/TRBV12-4
CDR3 DNA: TGTGCCAGCACTCGGGACAGGGCTACTGAAGCTTTCTTT
CDR3 protein: CASTRDRATEAFF

clone size: -
J gene: TRBJ2-7
D gene: TRBD2
V gene: TRBV5-5
CDR3 DNA: TGTGCCAGCAGCCCCGTGGCTAGCGGGGCCTACGAGCAGTACTTC
CDR3 protein: CASSPVASGAYEQYF

clone size: once
J gene: TRBJ1-1
D gene: -
V gene: TRBV9
CDR3 DNA: TGTGCCAGCAGCGTAATGGGAGACACTGAAGCTTTCTTT
CDR3 protein: CASSVMGDTEAFF

clone size: -
J gene: TRBJ1-1
D gene: -
V gene: TRBV2
CDR3 DNA: TGTGCCAGCAGTGCCGGTCGGGGGGCAAGAACTGAAGCTTTCTTT
CDR3 protein: CASSAGRGARTEAFF

clone size: -
J gene: TRBJ1-4
D gene: TRBD1
V gene: TRBV29-1
CDR3 DNA: TGCAGCGTGGACCCGGGACAGGGTGGAAAACTGTTTTTT
CDR3 protein: CSVDPGQGGKLFF

clone size: -
J gene: TRBJ2-1
D gene: -
V gene: TRBV12-3/TRBV12-4
CDR3 DNA: TGTGCCAGCAGGGGACTTTCGGGTAATGAGCAGTTCTTC
CDR3 protein: CASRGLSGNEQFF

clone size: -
J gene: TRBJ2-7
D gene: -
V gene: TRBV27
CDR3 DNA: TGTGCCAGCAAACCCGGCAATGGTTGGAGCGAGCAGTACTTC
CDR3 protein: CASKPGNGWSEQYF

clone size: -
J gene: TRBJ2-3
D gene: TRBD2
V gene: TRBV27
CDR3 DNA: TGTGCCAGCAGTTCCTACAGCGGGGCAGATACGCAGTATTTT
CDR3 protein: CASSSYSGADTQYF

clone size: -
J gene: TRBJ2-3
D gene: TRBD1
V gene: TRBV2
CDR3 DNA: TGTGCCAGCAGGGGACAGGGGGCCAACACAGATACGCAGTATTTT
CDR3 protein: CASRGQGANTDTQYF

clone size: once
J gene: TRBJ2-2
D gene: -
V gene: TRBV3-1/TRBV3-2
CDR3 DNA: TGTGCCAGCAGCCAAGGCGGCCTCACCGGGGAGCTGTTTTTT
CDR3 protein: CASSQGGLTGELFF

clone size: -
J gene: TRBJ2-7
D gene: TRBD1
V gene: TRBV5-1
CDR3 DNA: TGCGCCAGCAGCTGGGGACAGTCCTGGGCCCACGAGCAGTACTTC
CDR3 protein: CASSWGQSWAHEQYF

clone size: -
J gene: TRBJ2-3
D gene: -
V gene: TRBV2
CDR3 DNA: TGTGCCAGCAGGCGGACTATCACGAATACGCAGTATTTT
CDR3 protein: CASRRTITNTQYF

clone size: -
J gene: TRBJ1-1
D gene: -
V gene: TRBV6-4
CDR3 DNA: TGTGCCAGCAGTGCTAATGAGGCCACTGAAGCTTTCTTT
CDR3 protein: CASSANEATEAFF

clone size: -
J gene: TRBJ2-7
D gene: -
V gene: TRBV6-1
CDR3 DNA: TGTGCCAGCAGTGATCCCCCGAGGACTCATTACGAGCAGTACTTC
CDR3 protein: CASSDPPRTHYEQYF

clone size: -
J gene: TRBJ2-2
D gene: TRBD2
V gene: TRBV5-4
CDR3 DNA: TGTGCCAGCAGCCTCCCTCGTTTTAGCGGGGGGGCTTCCGGGGAGCTGTTTTTT
CDR3 protein: CASSLPRFSGGASGELFF

clone size: -
J gene: TRBJ1-2
D gene: -
V gene: TRBV28
CDR3 DNA: TGTGCCAGCAGTCTCGGGACAACTAACTATGGCTACACCTTC
CDR3 protein: CASSLGTTNYGYTF

clone size: -
J gene: TRBJ1-5
D gene: TRBD1
V gene: TRBV6-2/TRBV6-3
CDR3 DNA: TGTGCCAGCAGTCCGGACAGGACTCTAGGGCCCCAGCATTTT
CDR3 protein: CASSPDRTLGPQHF

clone size: -
J gene: TRBJ1-5
D gene: -
V gene: TRBV19
CDR3 DNA: TGTGCCAGTAGTTATAGGGGTTTCGTCGACAATCAGCCCCAGCATTTT
CDR3 protein: CASSYRGFVDNQPQHF

clone size: -
J gene: TRBJ1-2
D gene: TRBD1
V gene: TRBV11-2
CDR3 DNA: TGTGCCAGCAGCCCGACTCGGACAGGAGGGAACTATGGCTACACCTTC
CDR3 protein: CASSPTRTGGNYGYTF

clone size: -
J gene: TRBJ2-7
D gene: -
V gene: TRBV7-9
CDR3 DNA: TGTGCCAGCAGCTTCCGGTTCGGGGGGCATGGCGAGCAGTACTTC
CDR3 protein: CASSFRFGGHGEQYF

clone size: -
J gene: TRBJ2-2
D gene: TRBD1
V gene: TRBV5-1
CDR3 DNA: TGCGCCAGCAGCTTAAACCCCGGACAGGGGAGGAACGGGGAGCTGTTTTTT
CDR3 protein: CASSLNPGQGRNGELFF

clone size: -
J gene: TRBJ2-1
D gene: TRBD2
V gene: TRBV5-1
CDR3 DNA: TGCGCCAGCAGCTTGGCCTCGGGCGGGGGGTACAATGAGCAGTTCTTC
CDR3 protein: CASSLASGGGYNEQFF

clone size: few
J gene: TRBJ1-2
D gene: TRBD1
V gene: TRBV27
CDR3 DNA: TGTGCCAGCAGTTCTCTTGCCGGGACAGGGGTGACCCCCCTCTATGGCTACACCTTC
CDR3 protein: CASSSLAGTGVTPLYGYTF

clone size: once
J gene: TRBJ2-5
D gene: TRBD1
V gene: TRBV5-1
CDR3 DNA: TGCGCCAGCAGCTTAGGCCCGAGGGGACAGGGTGGAGGGGAGACCCAGTACTTC
CDR3 protein: CASSLGPRGQGGGETQYF

clone size: -
J gene: TRBJ1-2
D gene: TRBD1
V gene: TRBV19
CDR3 DNA: TGTGCCAGTAGTCCTGGACAGGGGGCTGGCTACACCTTC
CDR3 protein: CASSPGQGAGYTF

clone size: -
J gene: TRBJ1-5
D gene: -
V gene: TRBV6-5
CDR3 DNA: TGTGCCAGCAGTTACTCGAAAGGGAGAAGTCAGCCCCAGCATTTT
CDR3 protein: CASSYSKGRSQPQHF

clone size: -
J gene: TRBJ2-7
D gene: -
V gene: TRBV6-5
CDR3 DNA: TGTGCCAGCAGCCCCGACGGCAGACAGAACTACGAGCAGTACTTC
CDR3 protein: CASSPDGRQNYEQYF

clone size: -
J gene: TRBJ1-2
D gene: -
V gene: TRBV30
CDR3 DNA: TGTGCCTGGAGGCGTCCCAGGGGACCCTATGGCTACACCTTC
CDR3 protein: CAWRRPRGPYGYTF

clone size: -
J gene: TRBJ1-5
D gene: -
V gene: TRBV28
CDR3 DNA: TGTGCCAGCGTTTTCCAGGGTTCCAGTCAGCCCCAGCATTTT
CDR3 protein: CASVFQGSSQPQHF